Following are 9 T cell receptor beta chains from one sample sequenced in a study of T cell responses to AZD1222 COVID-19 vaccine. Using immunoSEQ multiplex PCR, the repertoire was profiled, and TCRdb retains in-frame clones only, with some absent. The data hold tens of thousands of clones, with about nine tenths observed a single time. Sequencing used peripheral blood, obtained on day 0 of AZD1222 vaccination. These receptors all come from an adult in good health.

J is TRBJ2-7 and V is TRBV11-3; the D gene is possibly TRBD2 (6 bases). The CDR3 totals 15 residues. Trimming cost V 5 bases and J 6 bases, with 20 bases left between them. Germline CDR1 reads SGHNT; CDR2 reads YENEEA. DNA for the CDR3: TGTGCCAGCAGCCCTTCTCCGGGAGATTTGCGCGAGCAGTACTTC. Encoded protein: CASSPSPGDLREQYF. The whole variable domain, remainder taken from reference TRBV11-3 and TRBJ2-7, is EAGVVQSPRYKIIEKKQPVAFWCNPISGHNTLYWYLQNLGQGPELLIRYENEEAVDDSQLPKDRFSAERLKGVDSTLKIQPAELGDSAVYLCASSPSPGDLREQYFGPGTRLTVT.

The J gene is TRBJ2-7, the V gene TRBV5-4; 7 bases are a match to TRBD1. In germline, CDR1 is SGHNT, CDR2 YYREEE (reference sequence). V shed 4 bases and J 5 bases; nucleotides not matched to a gene: 15. The CDR3 loop spans 16 amino acids. CDR3 in DNA: TGTGCCAGCAGCCAGGGGGTGATCCCTTTTCGGAACGAGCAGTACTTC. The encoded protein is CASSQGVIPFRNEQYF.

V and J are TRBV24-1 and TRBJ2-2, with D hard to call. V lost 3 bases and J lost 0, with 10 bases in between. This CDR3 region has 16 residues. The germline gives CDR1 KGHDR, CDR2 SFDVKD. The CDR3 loop is CATSDGSKPNTGELFF. As DNA, the CDR3 is TGTGCCACCAGTGATGGGTCGAAGCCGAACACCGGGGAGCTGTTTTTT.

The chain is built from TRBV18 and TRBJ2-2, with D perhaps matching TRBD1 (6 bases). Germline assignment: CDR1 KGHSH and CDR2 LQKENI. This CDR3 comprises 15 residues. The V end lost 4 bases, the J end lost 5 bases, and 14 bases lay between the germline ends. The CDR3 DNA reads as TGTGCCAGCTCACTCTCCAGGGGTTTTACCGGGGAGCTGTTTTTT. Translating gives CASSLSRGFTGELFF.

The V call is TRBV6-5, the J call TRBJ2-7; no definite D call. Germline V gene sequence: CDR1 MNHEY, CDR2 SVGAGI. Trimming shortened V by 10 bases and J by 0 bases, and 4 bases separated the two germline ends. There are 10 residues in the CDR3. The CDR3 loop reads CATGSYEQYF. In DNA, the CDR3 is TGTGCCACCGGCTCCTACGAGCAGTACTTC.

The rearrangement uses TRBV30 and TRBJ1-1; 7 bases map to TRBD1. Trimming cost V 1 base and J 8 bases; bases outside gene matches: 4. This CDR3 is built from 12 residues. Germline assignment: CDR1 GTSNPN and CDR2 SVGIG (reference sequence). CDR3 coding DNA: TGTGCCTGGAGTGACATGGACAGGGAAGCTTTCTTT. Translation: CAWSDMDREAFF.

The rearrangement uses TRBV6-5 and TRBJ2-7, with unresolved D. The V end was cut by 5 bases, the J end by 3 bases, with 5 bases between. The germline CDR1 and CDR2 sequences are MNHEY and SVGAGI. The CDR3 sequence is 11 residues long. DNA of the CDR3: TGTGCCAGCAGTCGCGACTACGAGCAGTACTTC. Translated, it gives CASSRDYEQYF.

The genes are TRBV5-1 and TRBJ2-1; D remains ambiguous. Trimming took off 1 base at V and 0 bases at J, with 11 bases between the two ends. The CDR3 consists of 16 residues. Germline V gives CDR1 SGHRS, CDR2 YFSETQ. DNA for the CDR3: TGCGCCAGCAGCTTGTATTTGGGGAACTCCTACAATGAGCAGTTCTTC. Its protein is CASSLYLGNSYNEQFF.

This clone has only a few counts. This chain uses TRBV7-9 with TRBJ1-2; possibly TRBD1 for D (6 bases). This CDR3 has 15 residues. Per the germline V gene, CDR1 is SEHNR and CDR2 is FQNEAQ (reference sequence). Trimming took 3 bases from V and 8 from J, leaving 19 bases between them. CDR3 protein: CASSFPEGGARGYTF. As DNA, the CDR3 is TGTGCCAGCAGCTTCCCCGAGGGGGGCGCTCGGGGCTACACCTTC.